The present TCR beta chain was sequenced within a study of T cells in Graves' hyperthyroidism and ophthalmopathy. Authors of the study amplified TCR beta CDR3 regions from RNA transcripts. Carried out on the TCR CDR3, a first-round RT-PCR used the HTBI primer set. TCRdb redid the calling of the multiplex PCR reads with MiXCR, one entry per CDR3 protein. The table shows 550,000 to 600,000 distinct CDR3 sequences, with 16% occurring only once. This clonotype was detected many times. This CDR3 contains 12 residues. V was cut by 7 bases and J by 1 base, with 8 bases left in between. CDR1 and CDR2 (germline): SNHLY, FYNNEI.

The rearrangement links TRBV2 to TRBJ2-7; possible D gene TRBD1, 5 bases. The TCR originated in a woman aged 18 to 35 with Graves' hyperthyroidism. The sequencing input was blood. The CDR3 is CASIQVSYEQYF. The CDR3 DNA reads TGTGCCAGCATACAGGTATCCTACGAGCAGTACTTC.